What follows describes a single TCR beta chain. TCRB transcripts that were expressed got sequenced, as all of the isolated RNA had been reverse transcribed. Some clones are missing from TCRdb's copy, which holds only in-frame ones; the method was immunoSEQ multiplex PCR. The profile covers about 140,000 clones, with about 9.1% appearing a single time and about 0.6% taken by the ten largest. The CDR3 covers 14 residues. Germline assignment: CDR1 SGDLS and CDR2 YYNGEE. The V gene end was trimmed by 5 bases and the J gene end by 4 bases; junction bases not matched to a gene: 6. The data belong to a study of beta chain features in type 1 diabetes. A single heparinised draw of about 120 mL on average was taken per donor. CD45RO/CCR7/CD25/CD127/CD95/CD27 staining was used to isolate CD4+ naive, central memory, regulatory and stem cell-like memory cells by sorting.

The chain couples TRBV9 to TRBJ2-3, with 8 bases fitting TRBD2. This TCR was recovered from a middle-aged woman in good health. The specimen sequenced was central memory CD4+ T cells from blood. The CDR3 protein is CASSPPGLADTQYF. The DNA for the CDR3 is TGTGCCAGCAGTCCTCCGGGACTAGCAGATACGCAGTATTTT.